This entry describes one TCR beta chain. This specimen comes from a study of blood T cell repertoires in COVID-19. Cohorts were determined from participant-reported clinical history. This CDR3 is 16 amino acids long. V lost 6 bases and J lost 0, with 17 bases in between. From germline, CDR1 is SEHNR and CDR2 FQNEAQ (reference sequence). Assay used: immunoSEQ multiplex PCR; TCRdb lists only in-frame clones, some missing. Here the sample spans roughly 450,000 clones, around 90% being singletons. The sequenced material came from PBMCs or T cells enriched from blood (not recorded which). The chain couples TRBV7-9 to TRBJ1-1; D is undetermined. The TCR sequence derives from a man aged 18 to 35 who had recovered from COVID-19. The CDR3: CASRHPLLGMNTEAFF. The CDR3 DNA sequence: TGTGCCAGCAGGCACCCCCTTTTGGGCATGAACACTGAAGCTTTCTTT.